In its sample, the clone carrying this TCR beta chain was seen a few times. Its antigen is as yet unknown. These data belong to a study of cytomegalovirus exposure and HLA in healthy donors. Whole-study findings and limits: A few CMV-associated chains were confirmed in vitro to be specific for CMV antigens. In a later analysis, TCR beta V- and J-gene trimming was associated with a missense DCLRE1C variant. Among immune exposure information, only CMV serostatus was available.

Germline trimming cut 4 bases from V and 8 bases from J; bases unmatched to any gene: 18. The CDR3 spans 17 residues. Germline values: CDR1 SGDLS, CDR2 YYNGEE. The PCR employed 60 Vbeta primers together with 13 Jbeta primers. The assay was immunoSEQ multiplex PCR, and TCRdb's table has in-frame clones only and misses some. The profile shows about 89,000 clones, approximately 81% of them singletons. This receptor was taken from a man aged 35-49 years in good health and CMV-seropositive. V usage is TRBV9 and J usage is TRBJ1-2, with TRBD1 identical over 9 bases. The sample comprised PBMCs. DNA for the CDR3: TGTGCCAGCAGCTTAAGAGGACAGGGGTATGGAATTGGCGGCTACACCTTC. It yields the protein CASSLRGQGYGIGGYTF.